This T cell receptor (beta chain) came from a study of blood T cell repertoires in COVID-19. Study-level background: COVID-19 samples collected from the United States, Italy and Spain covered acute and convalescent phases. From T cells, B-cell-depleted T cells, or PBMCs came the material, which was cDNA or gDNA.

Original methodology: Counts of nucleated cells, estimated from reference gene primer amplification, were obtained. The repertoire was sequenced with immunoSEQ multiplex PCR; TCRdb's copy has only in-frame clones and lacks some. The D gene and trimming were derived from the DNA, and the V and J assignments and clone size from that table. The profile shows about 200,000 clones, about 90% of them singletons. Trimming shortened V by 5 bases and J by 0 bases, and 14 bases separated the two germline ends. Germline V gene sequence: CDR1 LNHDA, CDR2 SQIVND (reference sequence). The CDR3 spans 16 residues. The TCR was taken from a young man with acute or convalescent COVID-19. V usage is TRBV19 and J usage is TRBJ2-1, with a tentative D call TRBD2 (6 bases). The sequenced sample consisted of peripheral blood. This CDR3 is CASSWDSRSSYNEQFF. CDR3 nucleotides: TGTGCCAGTAGTTGGGACTCCAGAAGCTCCTACAATGAGCAGTTCTTC. Full variable domain (rest looked up from reference TRBV19 and TRBJ2-1): DGGITQSPKYLFRKEGQNVTLSCEQNLNHDAMYWYRQDPGQGLRLIYYSQIVNDFQKGDIAEGYSVSREKKESFPLTVTSAQKNPTAFYLCASSWDSRSSYNEQFFGPGTRLTVL.